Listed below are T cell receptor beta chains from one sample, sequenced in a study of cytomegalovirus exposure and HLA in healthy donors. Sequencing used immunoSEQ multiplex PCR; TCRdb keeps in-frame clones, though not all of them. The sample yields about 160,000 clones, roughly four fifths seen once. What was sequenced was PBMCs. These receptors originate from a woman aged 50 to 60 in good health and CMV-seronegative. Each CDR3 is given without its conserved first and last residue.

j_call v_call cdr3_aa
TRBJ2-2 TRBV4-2 ASRPTYAGGTGELF
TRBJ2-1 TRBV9 ASSKRTGGRNEQF
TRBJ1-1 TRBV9 ASSPKKESRDKRQNTEAF
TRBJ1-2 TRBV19 ASRVTGQGVRDGYT
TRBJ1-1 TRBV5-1 ASSLGQGGLNTEAF
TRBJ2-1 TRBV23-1 ASSQSYRVPKVDEQF
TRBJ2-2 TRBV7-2 ASSKTRDSANTGELF
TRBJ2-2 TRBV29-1 SVEATGGGGELF
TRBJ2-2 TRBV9 ASSGGGTGELF
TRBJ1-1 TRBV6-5 ASSGTLNTEAF
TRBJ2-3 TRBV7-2 ASSLGVGRDTQY
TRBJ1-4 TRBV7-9 SSSRQANEKLF